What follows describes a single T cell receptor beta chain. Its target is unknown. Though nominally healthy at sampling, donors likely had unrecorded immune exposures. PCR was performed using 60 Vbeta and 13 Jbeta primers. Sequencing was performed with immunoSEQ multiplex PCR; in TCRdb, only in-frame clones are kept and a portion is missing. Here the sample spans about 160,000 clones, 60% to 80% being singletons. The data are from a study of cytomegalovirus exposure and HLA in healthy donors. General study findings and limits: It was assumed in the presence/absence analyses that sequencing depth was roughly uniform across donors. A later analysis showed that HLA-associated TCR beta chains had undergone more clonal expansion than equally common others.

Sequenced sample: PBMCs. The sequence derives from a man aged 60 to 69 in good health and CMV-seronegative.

The CDR3 is CASSLYREYGYTF. The CDR3 nucleotides read TGTGCCAGCAGTTTATACAGGGAATATGGCTACACCTTC. The chain carries TRBV28 and TRBJ1-2, with D possibly TRBD1 on 6 matching bases. Germline lookup yields CDR1 MDHEN and CDR2 SYDVKM. The CDR3 covers 13 residues. Trimming left V 1 base short and J 5 bases short, with 8 bases between.